Shown below are 13 T cell receptor beta chains from a single sample sequenced in a study of OX40 agonist ivuxolimab in advanced cancers. The data were produced by immunoSEQ multiplex PCR, yet TCRdb's version contains in-frame clones alone and is incomplete. Of tens of thousands of clones in the sample, roughly 82% are singletons; the top ten hold 5.5% to 6%. The sample consisted of CD4+ or CD8+ T cells sorted from blood, taken in a trial of the OX40 agonist ivuxolimab. The receptors stem from an adult with an advanced solid tumor such as melanoma, head and neck, liver or kidney cancer.

This rearrangement joins TRBV5-6 to TRBJ2-6, with D possibly being TRBD2 (5 bases). Trimming pared 5 bases from V and 2 bases from J, leaving 14 bases between. The germline CDR1 and CDR2 sequences are SGHDT and YYEEEE. The CDR3 covers 16 residues. This CDR3 is CASRKTNGAGANVLTF. The CDR3 DNA reads TGTGCCAGCAGAAAAACCAACGGGGCTGGGGCCAACGTCCTGACTTTC.

CDR3: CASSPGTPQSPLHF. The CDR3 region has the DNA TGTGCCAGCAGCCCCGGGACGCCCCAGTCCCCCCTCCACTTT. This rearrangement joins TRBV6-6 to TRBJ1-6; D possibly corresponds to TRBD1 (5 bases). The germline CDR1 and CDR2 sequences are MNHNY and SVGAGI (reference sequence). V was shortened by 6 bases and J by 13 bases, with 19 bases between the two germline ends. The CDR3 has 14 amino acids.

This clone was picked up one time. The chain links TRBV4-1 to TRBJ2-1, with 7 bases that match TRBD2. J was trimmed by 7 bases and V by 1 base; bases with no gene match: 13. Germline V gene lookup returns CDR1 MGHRA and CDR2 YSYEKL. The CDR3 loop spans 17 amino acids. CDR3 sequence: CASSQASVRGRGNEQFF. The DNA for the CDR3 is TGCGCCAGCAGCCAAGCCTCGGTTCGCGGGAGAGGGAATGAGCAGTTCTTC.

This chain uses TRBV7-2 with TRBJ2-1, with D perhaps matching TRBD1 (6 bases). V lost 5 bases and J 4 bases, leaving 12 bases between the germline ends. From germline, CDR1 is SGHTA and CDR2 FQGNSA. The CDR3 is 14 residues long. The DNA for the CDR3 is TGTGCCAGCAGCCTCCCGACAGGTTACAATGAGCAGTTCTTC. It specifies CASSLPTGYNEQFF.

The chain joins TRBV19 to TRBJ1-3, with D tentatively TRBD1 (5 bases). The V and J ends lost 10 bases and 4 bases respectively, with 14 bases between them. The germline CDR1 and CDR2 sequences are LNHDA and SQIVND (reference sequence). The CDR3 is 13 residues long. CDR3 in DNA: TGTGCCACCCAGGGAGTGCCCGGAAACACCATATATTTT. Its protein is CATQGVPGNTIYF.

The rearrangement joins TRBV6-1 to TRBJ1-6; D ambiguous. V lost 3 bases to trimming and J lost 9 bases, with 9 bases between them. CDR3 length equals 13 residues. Germline loops: CDR1 MNHNS, CDR2 SASEGT. CDR3 bases: TGTGCCAGCAGTGACAGCGTTGGTTCACCCCTCCACTTT. Amino acid sequence: CASSDSVGSPLHF.

The gene calls are TRBV6-5 and TRBJ2-7; D gene unclear. Trimming stripped 6 bases from V and 5 bases from J, with 11 bases between. This CDR3 is 12 amino acids long. The germline V gene has CDR1 MNHEY and CDR2 SVGAGI. The CDR3 spells CASSERLNEQYF. CDR3 nucleotides: TGTGCCAGCAGCGAGAGGCTTAACGAGCAGTACTTC.

The chain joins TRBV5-1 to TRBJ2-1, with 10 bases fitting TRBD2. Germline CDR1 and CDR2: SGHRS and YFSETQ. Losses at the gene ends were 0 bases for V and 7 bases for J; bases not matched to a gene: 16. The CDR3 is 19 residues long. CDR3 in amino acids: CASSLAISLAGLSGNEQFF. CDR3 DNA: TGCGCCAGCAGCTTGGCCATATCACTAGCGGGGCTCTCCGGGAATGAGCAGTTCTTC. The full variable domain, rest sourced from reference TRBV5-1 and TRBJ2-1, is KAGVTQTPRYLIKTRGQQVTLSCSPISGHRSVSWYQQTPGQGLQFLFEYFSETQRNKGNFPGRFSGRQFSNSRSEMNVSTLELGDSALYLCASSLAISLAGLSGNEQFFGPGTRLTVL.

The CDR3 region is CASTTYLTVRHEQYF. The DNA of the CDR3 is TGTGCCAGCACCACGTACTTGACGGTTCGTCACGAGCAGTACTTC. The chain uses TRBV7-8 and TRBJ2-7; D ambiguous. From germline, CDR1 is SGHVS and CDR2 FQNEAQ. Trimming pared 7 bases from V and 5 bases from J, leaving 21 bases between. This CDR3 is built from 15 residues.

The CDR3: CASSEKGQSHSELFF. CDR3 DNA sequence: TGTGCCAGCAGTGAAAAGGGGCAGTCGCACTCGGAACTGTTTTTT. V gene TRBV2 combines with J gene TRBJ1-4, with TRBD1 as a possible D gene (5 bases). With 2 bases removed from V and 12 bases from J, the gap between germline ends came to 19 bases. This CDR3 has 15 residues. Germline V CDR1 and CDR2: SNHLY, FYNNEI.

The chain joins TRBV19 to TRBJ1-1; D unresolved. The germline gives CDR1 LNHDA, CDR2 SQIVND (reference sequence). This CDR3 contains 17 residues. V lost 10 bases, J lost 6 bases, and 30 bases lay in between. This chain's CDR3 is CATPPWRELNESAEAFF. Here the CDR3 DNA reads TGTGCCACCCCGCCCTGGAGGGAATTAAACGAATCTGCTGAAGCTTTCTTT.

This clone turned up a few times. This chain connects TRBV27 to TRBJ2-5, with 8 bases lining up with TRBD2. Looked up from germline, CDR1 is MNHEY and CDR2 is SMNVEV (reference sequence). There are 14 residues in the CDR3. V lost 4 bases to trimming and J lost 4 bases; unmatched junction nucleotides: 5. The CDR3 DNA follows: TGTGCCAGCAGTTCAAACGGGGGGGCAGAGACCCAGTACTTC. Translating gives CASSSNGGAETQYF.

In this sample, this clone turned up once. The rearrangement joins TRBV7-2 to TRBJ2-7; D remains unclear. With 1 base removed from V and 2 bases from J, the gap between germline ends came to 12 bases. Germline assignment: CDR1 SGHTA and CDR2 FQGNSA. This CDR3 is 15 amino acids long. The CDR3 region has the DNA TGTGCCAGCAGCTTAGGCAGCGCGGCAACCTACGAGCAGTACTTC. It is translated as CASSLGSAATYEQYF.